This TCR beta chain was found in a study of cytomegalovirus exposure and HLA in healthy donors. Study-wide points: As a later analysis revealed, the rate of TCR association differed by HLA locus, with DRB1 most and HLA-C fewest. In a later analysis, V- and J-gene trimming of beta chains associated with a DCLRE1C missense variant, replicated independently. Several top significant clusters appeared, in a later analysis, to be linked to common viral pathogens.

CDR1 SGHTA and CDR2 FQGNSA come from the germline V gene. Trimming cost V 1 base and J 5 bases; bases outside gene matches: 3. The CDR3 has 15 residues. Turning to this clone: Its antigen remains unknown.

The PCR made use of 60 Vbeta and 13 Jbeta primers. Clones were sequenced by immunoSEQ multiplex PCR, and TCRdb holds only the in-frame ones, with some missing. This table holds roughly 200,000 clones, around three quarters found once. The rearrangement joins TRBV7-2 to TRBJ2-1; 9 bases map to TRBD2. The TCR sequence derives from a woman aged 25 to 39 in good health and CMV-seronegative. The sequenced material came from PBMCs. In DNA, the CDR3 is TGTGCCAGCAGCTTAGTAGCGGGAGCCAACAATGAGCAGTTCTTC. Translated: CASSLVAGANNEQFF.